This T cell receptor (beta chain) was retrieved from a study of T cell responses to AZD1222 COVID-19 vaccine. Study-level points and caveats: Targeting of unmutated variant regions was reportedly seen in nearly half of spike-specific TCRs. White British ancestry dominated among donors, who included more females, and clonal diversity was possibly underestimated.

The sample holds a few counts of this clone. The target antigen is unknown. Here immunoSEQ multiplex PCR was the method, and the copy in TCRdb shows in-frame clones only, minus some. The data hold approximately 110,000 clones, with about 90% observed a single time. Germline loops: CDR1 SQVTM, CDR2 ANQGSEA. CDR3 size: 12 residues. Trimming cost V 1 base and J 6 bases, with 8 bases left between them. The V and J genes are TRBV29-1 and TRBJ2-3; unclear D gene. The input for sequencing was peripheral blood, taken on day 0 of AZD1222 vaccination. This sequence originates from an adult in good health. The CDR3 loop reads CSVEVGMDTQYF. The DNA of the CDR3 is TGCAGCGTTGAAGTGGGCATGGATACGCAGTATTTT.